The entry below gives a single T cell receptor beta chain sequence along with its context. Its antigen is unidentified. Germline V CDR1 and CDR2: SQVTM, ANQGSEA. There are 13 residues in the CDR3. Between the trimmed V and J ends, which lost 4 bases and 4 bases, there was a span of 8 bases. These data originate in a study of T cells after yellow fever vaccination. About the study: Fractions of low cell number were prepared using SMART-Seq v4 Ultra Low Input. Regarding the study as a whole: A small share of clonotypes appeared in both CD4 and CD8 compartments. Researchers report a weaker secondary response that nonetheless peaked faster, day 5 versus 15.

Template-switching 5'RACE yielded the TCR cDNA; a universal primer site and UMIs were added in the process. TCRdb reprocessed the 5' RACE reads with MiXCR, giving one entry per CDR3 protein. Of around 300,000 distinct CDR3 sequences in the sample, about an eighth are singletons; the top ten hold about 0.51%. Source: CD4+ T cells sorted from PBMCs, taken 45 days after the yellow fever booster vaccination. This receptor was identified in a man aged 25 to 40 who received the YFV17D yellow fever vaccine. The genes are TRBV29-1 and TRBJ2-6; D unclear. CDR3: CSVGGTGANVLTF. For the CDR3, the DNA is TGCAGCGTTGGGGGAACCGGGGCCAACGTCCTGACTTTC.